The rows below give T cell receptor beta chains drawn from one sample of a study of T cell changes during pregnancy in multiple sclerosis. Sequencing used immunoSEQ multiplex PCR; TCRdb keeps in-frame clones, though not all of them. Here the sample spans under 75,000 clones, more than 85% being singletons. Source: peripheral blood, taken in the third trimester of pregnancy. Receptor source: a female donor in good health, enrolled as a control in a pregnancy study. The CDR3 runs from the conserved cysteine through the conserved F or W. The D gene is left open where the match is weak. Clone size is not always given. Where it is, it says once, few, many or a class for expanded clones.

clone_size j_call v_call d_call cdr3_nt cdr3_aa
once TRBJ2-3 TRBV25-1 TRBD2 TGTGCCAGCAGTGACGGCGGGGGAACAGATACGCAGTATTTT CASSDGGGTDTQYF
once TRBJ2-5 TRBV19 TRBD1 TGTGCCAGTCGACAGGGGGGATCAGAGACCCAGTACTTC CASRQGGSETQYF
once TRBJ1-5 TRBV19 NA TGTGCCAGTAGTATTCCTAATAGCAATCAGCCCCAGCATTTT CASSIPNSNQPQHF
NA TRBJ1-1 TRBV5-1 NA TGCGCCAGCAGCCTCGGAGGACAGCTGAACACTGAAGCTTTCTTT CASSLGGQLNTEAFF
NA TRBJ1-1 TRBV2 NA TGTGCCAGCAAGGGGGAGGGGAGGAACACTGAAGCTTTCTTT CASKGEGRNTEAFF
NA TRBJ2-7 TRBV13 NA TGTGCCAGCAGCTTAAACTTTGAGCAGTACTTC CASSLNFEQYF
NA TRBJ1-4 TRBV6-5 NA TGTGCCAGCGGCCACAGGGCTTCTAATGAAAAACTGTTTTTT CASGHRASNEKLFF
once TRBJ2-6 TRBV7-3 TRBD1 TGTGCCAGCCGGACAGGCTACTCTGGGGCCAACGTCCTGACTTTC CASRTGYSGANVLTF
NA TRBJ2-7 TRBV6-6 TRBD2 TGTGCCAGCAGTACGGCTAGCGGGGCCTACGAGCAGTACTTC CASSTASGAYEQYF
NA TRBJ2-1 TRBV2 NA TGTGCCAGCAGCGACCCTAGCCCCTACAATGAGCAGTTCTTC CASSDPSPYNEQFF
NA TRBJ1-4 TRBV6-1 NA TGTGCCAGCAGTGGACTAGCTTGGCTCCGTAAGAATGAAAAACTGTTTTTT CASSGLAWLRKNEKLFF
NA TRBJ1-2 TRBV6-5 NA TGTGCCAGCAGTTACTCAGGGCAGAGGGCATACTATGGCTACACCTTC CASSYSGQRAYYGYTF
NA TRBJ2-7 TRBV10-3 TRBD1 TGTGCCATCAAGACAGGGGGGACCTACGAGCAGTACTTC CAIKTGGTYEQYF
NA TRBJ2-1 TRBV28 TRBD2 TGTGCCAGCAGTCTCAAGCGGGACTCCTACAATGAGCAGTTCTTC CASSLKRDSYNEQFF
NA TRBJ1-3 TRBV5-1 NA TGCGCCAGCAGCTTGAACTCGGGAAACACCATATATTTT CASSLNSGNTIYF
NA TRBJ2-3 TRBV7-2 TRBD2 TGTGCCAGCAGCTCCCCGGCGGGGGGTAGCACAGATACGCAGTATTTT CASSSPAGGSTDTQYF
NA TRBJ2-1 TRBV18 NA TGTGCCAGCTCACCTACGAGTCTCTCCTACAATGAGCAGTTCTTC CASSPTSLSYNEQFF